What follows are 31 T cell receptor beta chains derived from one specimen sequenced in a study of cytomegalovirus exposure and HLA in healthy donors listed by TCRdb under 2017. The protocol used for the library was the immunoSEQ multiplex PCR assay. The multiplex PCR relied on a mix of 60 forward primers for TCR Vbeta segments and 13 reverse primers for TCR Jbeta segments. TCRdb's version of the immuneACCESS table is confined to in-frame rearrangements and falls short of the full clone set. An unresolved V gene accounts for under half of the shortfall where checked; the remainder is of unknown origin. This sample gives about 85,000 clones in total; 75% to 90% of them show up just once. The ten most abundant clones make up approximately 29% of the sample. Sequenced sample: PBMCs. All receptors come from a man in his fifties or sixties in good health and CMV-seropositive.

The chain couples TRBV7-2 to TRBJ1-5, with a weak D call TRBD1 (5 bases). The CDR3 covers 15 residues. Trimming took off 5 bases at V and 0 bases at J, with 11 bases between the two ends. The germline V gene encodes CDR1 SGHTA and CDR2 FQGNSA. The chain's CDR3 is CASSRQHYSNQPQHF. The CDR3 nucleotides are TGTGCCAGCAGCCGACAGCACTATAGCAATCAGCCCCAGCATTTT.

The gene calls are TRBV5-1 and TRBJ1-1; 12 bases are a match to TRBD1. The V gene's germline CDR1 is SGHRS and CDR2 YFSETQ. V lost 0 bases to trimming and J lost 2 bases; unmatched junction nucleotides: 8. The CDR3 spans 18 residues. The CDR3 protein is CASSLGGGTGGSNTEAFF. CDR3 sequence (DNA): TGCGCCAGCAGCTTGGGGGGTGGGACAGGGGGCTCTAACACTGAAGCTTTCTTT.

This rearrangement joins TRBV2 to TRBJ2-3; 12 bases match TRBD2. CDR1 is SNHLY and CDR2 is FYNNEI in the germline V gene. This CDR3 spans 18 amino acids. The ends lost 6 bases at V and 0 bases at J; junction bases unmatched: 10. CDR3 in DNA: TGTGCCAGCAGGGGGGGACTAGCGGGCCTTACTAGCACAGATACGCAGTATTTT. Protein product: CASRGGLAGLTSTDTQYF.

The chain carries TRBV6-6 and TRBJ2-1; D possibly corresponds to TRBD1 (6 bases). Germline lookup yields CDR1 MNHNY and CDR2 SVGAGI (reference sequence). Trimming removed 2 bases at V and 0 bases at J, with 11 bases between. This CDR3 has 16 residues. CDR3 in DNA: TGTGCCAGCAGTTACCGGACAGAAAGCTCCTACAATGAGCAGTTCTTC. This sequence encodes CASSYRTESSYNEQFF.

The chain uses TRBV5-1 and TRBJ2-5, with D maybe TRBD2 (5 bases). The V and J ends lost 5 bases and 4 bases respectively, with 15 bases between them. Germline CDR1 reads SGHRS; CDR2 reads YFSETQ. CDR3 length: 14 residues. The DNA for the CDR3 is TGCGCCAGCAGGCCCGGAGTAGGGAGAGAGACCCAGTACTTC. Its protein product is CASRPGVGRETQYF. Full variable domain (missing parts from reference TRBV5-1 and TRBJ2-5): KAGVTQTPRYLIKTRGQQVTLSCSPISGHRSVSWYQQTPGQGLQFLFEYFSETQRNKGNFPGRFSGRQFSNSRSEMNVSTLELGDSALYLCASRPGVGRETQYFGPGTRLLVL.

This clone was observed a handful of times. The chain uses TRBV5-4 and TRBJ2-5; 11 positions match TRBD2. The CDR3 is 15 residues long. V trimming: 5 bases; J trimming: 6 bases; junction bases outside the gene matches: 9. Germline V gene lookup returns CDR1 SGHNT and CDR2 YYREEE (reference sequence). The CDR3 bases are TGTGCCAGCAGTCGTACTAGCGGGAGTGGGCAGACCCAGTACTTC. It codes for CASSRTSGSGQTQYF.

Here the CDR3 DNA reads TGTGCCAGCAGCCCCGGACAGGGGACCGGGGAGCTGTTTTTT. It codes for CASSPGQGTGELFF. J is TRBJ2-2 and V is TRBV9; 9 nucleotides match TRBD1. This CDR3 region has 14 residues. After removal of 4 bases from V and 5 bases from J, the junction contained 3 bases not matched to a gene. CDR1 and CDR2 from the germline V gene are SGDLS and YYNGEE.

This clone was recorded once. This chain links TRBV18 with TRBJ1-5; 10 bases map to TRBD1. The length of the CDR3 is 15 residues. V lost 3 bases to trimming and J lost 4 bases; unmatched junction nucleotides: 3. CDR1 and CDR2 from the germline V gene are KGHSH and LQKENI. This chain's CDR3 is CASSPGQGENQPQHF. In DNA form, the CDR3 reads TGTGCCAGCTCACCCGGACAGGGGGAGAATCAGCCCCAGCATTTT.

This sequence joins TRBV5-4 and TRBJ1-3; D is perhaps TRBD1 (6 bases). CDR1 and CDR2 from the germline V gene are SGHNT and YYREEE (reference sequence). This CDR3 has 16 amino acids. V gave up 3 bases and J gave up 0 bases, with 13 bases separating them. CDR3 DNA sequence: TGTGCCAGCAGCTCAGGGGCCACCCACTCTGGAAACACCATATATTTT. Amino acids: CASSSGATHSGNTIYF.

The chain's CDR3 is CASTSGGKAFF. CDR3 sequence (DNA): TGTGCCAGCACCTCAGGGGGCAAAGCTTTCTTT. This sequence joins TRBV6-5 and TRBJ1-1, with 8 bases that match TRBD1. The CDR3 spans 11 residues. Looked up from germline, CDR1 is MNHEY and CDR2 is SVGAGI. J was trimmed by 9 bases and V by 7 bases; bases with no gene match: 4.

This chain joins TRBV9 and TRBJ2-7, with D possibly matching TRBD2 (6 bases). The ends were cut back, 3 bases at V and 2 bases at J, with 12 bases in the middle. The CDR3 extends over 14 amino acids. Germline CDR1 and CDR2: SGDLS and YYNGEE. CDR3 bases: TGTGCCAGCAGCGCCGGGACTGGGCCCTACGAGCAGTACTTC. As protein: CASSAGTGPYEQYF.

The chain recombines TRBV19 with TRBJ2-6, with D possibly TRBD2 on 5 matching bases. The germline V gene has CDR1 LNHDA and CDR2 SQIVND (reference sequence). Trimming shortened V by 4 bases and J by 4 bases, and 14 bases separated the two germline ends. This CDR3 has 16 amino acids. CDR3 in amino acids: CASSRGRGSGANVLTF. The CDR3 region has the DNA TGTGCCAGTAGTAGGGGTCGCGGGTCAGGGGCCAACGTCCTGACTTTC.

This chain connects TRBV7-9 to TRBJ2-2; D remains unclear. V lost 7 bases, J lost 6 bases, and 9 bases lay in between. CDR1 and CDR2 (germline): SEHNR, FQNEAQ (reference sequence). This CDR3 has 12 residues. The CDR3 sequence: CASTLAPGELFF. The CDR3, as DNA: TGTGCCAGCACCCTCGCGCCCGGGGAGCTGTTTTTT.

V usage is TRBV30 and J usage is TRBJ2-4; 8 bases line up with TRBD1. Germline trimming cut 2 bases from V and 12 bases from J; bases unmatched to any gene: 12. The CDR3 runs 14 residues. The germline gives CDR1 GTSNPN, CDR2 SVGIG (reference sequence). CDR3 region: CAWSTGQGEDSQYF. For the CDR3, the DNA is TGTGCCTGGAGTACAGGACAGGGCGAGGACAGTCAGTACTTC.

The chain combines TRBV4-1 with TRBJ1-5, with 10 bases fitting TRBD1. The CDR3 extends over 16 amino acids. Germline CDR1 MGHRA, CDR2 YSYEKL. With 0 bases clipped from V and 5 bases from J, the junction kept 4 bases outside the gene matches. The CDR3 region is CASSQEWGQGYQPQHF. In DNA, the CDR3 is TGCGCCAGCAGCCAAGAGTGGGGACAGGGGTATCAGCCCCAGCATTTT.

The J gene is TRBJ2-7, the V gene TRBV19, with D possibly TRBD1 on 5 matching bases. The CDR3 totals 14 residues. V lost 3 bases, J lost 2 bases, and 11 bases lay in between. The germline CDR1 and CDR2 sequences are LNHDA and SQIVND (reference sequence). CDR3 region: CASSMQGSTYEQYF. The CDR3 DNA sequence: TGTGCCAGTAGTATGCAGGGTTCTACCTACGAGCAGTACTTC.

DNA for the CDR3: TGTGCCAGCAGTCTGGGACAGAGGTATGGCTACACCTTC. Its translation: CASSLGQRYGYTF. The rearrangement links TRBV6-1 to TRBJ1-2, with 7 positions matching TRBD1. J was trimmed by 5 bases and V by 5 bases; bases with no gene match: 5. Germline V gene data show CDR1 as MNHNS and CDR2 as SASEGT. CDR3 length: 13 residues.

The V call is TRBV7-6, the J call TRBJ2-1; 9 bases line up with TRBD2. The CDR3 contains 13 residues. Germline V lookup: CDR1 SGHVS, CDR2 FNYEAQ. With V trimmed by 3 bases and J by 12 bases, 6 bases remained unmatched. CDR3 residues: CASSFDSGRAQFF. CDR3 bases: TGTGCCAGCAGCTTCGATAGCGGGAGAGCGCAGTTCTTC.

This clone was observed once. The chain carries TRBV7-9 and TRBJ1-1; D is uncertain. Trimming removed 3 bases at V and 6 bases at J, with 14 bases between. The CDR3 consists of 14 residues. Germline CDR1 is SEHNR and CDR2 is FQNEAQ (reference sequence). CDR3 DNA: TGTGCCAGCAGCTTGGGCCTTACGGCGCCTGAAGCTTTCTTT. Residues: CASSLGLTAPEAFF.

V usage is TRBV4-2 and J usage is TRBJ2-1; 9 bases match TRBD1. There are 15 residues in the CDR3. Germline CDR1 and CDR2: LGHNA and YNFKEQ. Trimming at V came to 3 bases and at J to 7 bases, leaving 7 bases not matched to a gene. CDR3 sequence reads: CASSQRTGDVNEQFF. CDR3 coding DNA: TGTGCCAGCAGCCAGCGGACAGGGGATGTAAATGAGCAGTTCTTC.

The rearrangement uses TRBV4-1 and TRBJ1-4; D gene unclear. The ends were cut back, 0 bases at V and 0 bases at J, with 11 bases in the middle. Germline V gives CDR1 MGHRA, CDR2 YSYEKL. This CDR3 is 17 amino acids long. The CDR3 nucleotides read TGCGCCAGCAGCCAAGAGGGCAGCAGTGCAACTAATGAAAAACTGTTTTTT. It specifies CASSQEGSSATNEKLFF.

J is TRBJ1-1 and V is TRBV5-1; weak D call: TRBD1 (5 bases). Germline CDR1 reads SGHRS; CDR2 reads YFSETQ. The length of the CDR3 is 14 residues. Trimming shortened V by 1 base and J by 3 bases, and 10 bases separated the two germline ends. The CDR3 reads CASSLQGAYTEAFF. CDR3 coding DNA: TGCGCCAGCAGCTTGCAAGGGGCCTACACTGAAGCTTTCTTT.

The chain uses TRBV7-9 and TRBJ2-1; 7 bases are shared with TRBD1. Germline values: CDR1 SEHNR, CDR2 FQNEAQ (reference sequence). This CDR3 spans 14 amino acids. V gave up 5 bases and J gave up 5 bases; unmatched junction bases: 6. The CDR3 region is CASSDGQEHNEQFF. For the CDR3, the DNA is TGTGCCAGCAGCGACGGACAGGAACACAATGAGCAGTTCTTC. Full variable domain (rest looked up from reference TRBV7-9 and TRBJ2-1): DTGVSQNPRHKITKRGQNVTFRCDPISEHNRLYWYRQTLGQGPEFLTYFQNEAQLEKSRLLSDRFSAERPKGSFSTLEIQRTEQGDSAMYLCASSDGQEHNEQFFGPGTRLTVL.

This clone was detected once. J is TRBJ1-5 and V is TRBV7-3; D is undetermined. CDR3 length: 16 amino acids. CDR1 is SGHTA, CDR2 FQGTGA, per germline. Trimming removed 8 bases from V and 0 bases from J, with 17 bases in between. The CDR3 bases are TGTGCCAGCCCGGCCTCCCACGGGTATAGCAATCAGCCCCAGCATTTT. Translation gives CASPASHGYSNQPQHF.

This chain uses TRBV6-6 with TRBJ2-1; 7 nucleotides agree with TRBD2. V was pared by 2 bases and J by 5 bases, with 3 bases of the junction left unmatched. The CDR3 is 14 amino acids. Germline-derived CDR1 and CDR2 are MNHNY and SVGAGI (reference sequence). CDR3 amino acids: CASSYRGRHNEQFF. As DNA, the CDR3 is TGTGCCAGCAGTTACCGCGGGAGACACAATGAGCAGTTCTTC.

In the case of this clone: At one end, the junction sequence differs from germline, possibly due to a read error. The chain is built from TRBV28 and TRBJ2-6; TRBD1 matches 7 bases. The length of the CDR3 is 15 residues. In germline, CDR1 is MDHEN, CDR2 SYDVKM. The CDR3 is CASGPGGTGANGLTF. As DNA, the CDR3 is TGTGCCAGCGGGCCAGGGGGTACTGGGGCCAACGGCCTGACTTTC.

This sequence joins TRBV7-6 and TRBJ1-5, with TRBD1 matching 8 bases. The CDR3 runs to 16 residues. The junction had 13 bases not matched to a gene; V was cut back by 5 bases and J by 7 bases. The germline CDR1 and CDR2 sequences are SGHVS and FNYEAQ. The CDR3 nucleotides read TGTGCCAGCAGCCGAGACAGGGGAAGGGCCTTCCAGCCCCAGCATTTT. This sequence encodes CASSRDRGRAFQPQHF. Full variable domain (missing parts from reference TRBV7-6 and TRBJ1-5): GAGVSQSPRYKVTKRGQDVALRCDPISGHVSLYWYRQALGQGPEFLTYFNYEAQQDKSGLPNDRFSAERPEGSISTLTIQRTEQRDSAMYRCASSRDRGRAFQPQHFGDGTRLSIL.

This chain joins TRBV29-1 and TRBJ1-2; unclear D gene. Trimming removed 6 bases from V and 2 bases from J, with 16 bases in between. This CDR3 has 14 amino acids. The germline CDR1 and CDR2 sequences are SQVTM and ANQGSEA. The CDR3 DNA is TGCAGCGTCTTGATCGGACTAGGGAACTATGGCTACACCTTC. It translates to CSVLIGLGNYGYTF.

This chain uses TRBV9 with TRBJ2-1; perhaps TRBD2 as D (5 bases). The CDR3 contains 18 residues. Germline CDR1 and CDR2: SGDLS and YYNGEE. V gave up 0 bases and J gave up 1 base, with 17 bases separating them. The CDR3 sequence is CASSVGPGSFLSYNEQFF. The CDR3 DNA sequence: TGTGCCAGCAGCGTAGGACCGGGGTCATTCCTATCCTACAATGAGCAGTTCTTC.

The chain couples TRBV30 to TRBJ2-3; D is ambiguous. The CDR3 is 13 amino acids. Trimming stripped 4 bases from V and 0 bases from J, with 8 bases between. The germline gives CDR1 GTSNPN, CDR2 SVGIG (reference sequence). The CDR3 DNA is TGTGCCTGGACAGGATATAGCACAGATACGCAGTATTTT. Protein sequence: CAWTGYSTDTQYF.

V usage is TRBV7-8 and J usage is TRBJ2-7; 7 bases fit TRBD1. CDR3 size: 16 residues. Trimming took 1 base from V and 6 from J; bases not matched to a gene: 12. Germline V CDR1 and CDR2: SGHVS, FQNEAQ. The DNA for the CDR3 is TGTGCCAGCAGCTTAGAGGGGGCGGGTGGCCTCTCCGAGCAGTACTTC. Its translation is CASSLEGAGGLSEQYF.